Given below is one TCR beta chain in context. These data come from a study of blood T cell repertoires in COVID-19. V gave up 3 bases and J gave up 3 bases, with 12 bases separating them. There are 14 residues in the CDR3. CDR1 is SGDLS, CDR2 YYNGEE, per germline. Authors' data handling: Estimates of nucleated cell counts were drawn from the amplification of reference gene primers. The protocol was immunoSEQ multiplex PCR, while the TCRdb copy is restricted to in-frame clones and leaves out a portion. The DNA was the basis for D and trimming; V, J and clone size are from that table. The table records about 440,000 clones, 90% of them present only once. Recovery among Cohort 3 donors was established by two negative PCRs, clearance, or symptom resolution.

Material for sequencing was PBMCs or T cells enriched from blood (not recorded which). The sequence was collected from a man younger than 30 who had recovered from COVID-19. The gene calls are TRBV9 and TRBJ1-2; no reliable D call. The CDR3 DNA is TGTGCCAGCAGCGAAGCCACGCGGGACTATGGCTACACCTTC. It specifies CASSEATRDYGYTF.